The 7 T cell receptor beta chains presented below share a single source sample, sequenced in a study of blood T cell repertoires in COVID-19 (dated by TCRdb to the early 2020s). To prepare the library, the immunoSEQ multiplex PCR assay was applied. In its TCRdb copy, this immuneACCESS table keeps in-frame sequences only and misses some clones. Where compared with another copy, unresolved V genes explain less than half of these, and the others have no known cause. This sample has about 64,000 clones in its table, and approximately 85% of those were observed once. Roughly 13% of the sample lies in the top ten. Sequenced material: peripheral blood. The receptors come from a human donor in a cohort sampled during active COVID-19.

This clone was observed once. The J gene is TRBJ2-2, the V gene TRBV11-3; 9 nucleotides match TRBD1. J was trimmed by 7 bases and V by 4 bases; bases with no gene match: 7. Looked up from germline, CDR1 is SGHNT and CDR2 is YENEEA. CDR3 length: 15 amino acids. The DNA for the CDR3 is TGTGCCAGCAGCTCAGGACAGGGGAGGGACGGGGAGCTGTTTTTT. Translation: CASSSGQGRDGELFF.

This clone was recorded at least ten times. The chain has TRBV5-1 and TRBJ2-5; D might be TRBD2 (6 bases). CDR3 length equals 19 residues. The V and J ends lost 0 bases and 1 base respectively, with 22 bases between them. Germline V gives CDR1 SGHRS, CDR2 YFSETQ. The CDR3: CASSLVRVGGTDPQETQYF. The CDR3 DNA follows: TGCGCCAGCAGCTTGGTTCGGGTGGGGGGTACCGACCCCCAAGAGACCCAGTACTTC. The full variable domain, in which reference TRBV5-1 and TRBJ2-5 provide the parts outside the CDR3, is KAGVTQTPRYLIKTRGQQVTLSCSPISGHRSVSWYQQTPGQGLQFLFEYFSETQRNKGNFPGRFSGRQFSNSRSEMNVSTLELGDSALYLCASSLVRVGGTDPQETQYFGPGTRLLVL.

The CDR3 nucleotides read TGTGCCACCAGTAGACAACGCAATGAGCAGTTCTTC. Translation: CATSRQRNEQFF. The chain couples TRBV24-1 to TRBJ2-1, with D hard to call. The germline gives CDR1 KGHDR, CDR2 SFDVKD. The CDR3 extends over 12 amino acids. V dropped 6 bases and J dropped 6 bases, with 8 bases sitting between them.

This clone was recorded at least ten times. The chain recombines TRBV5-1 with TRBJ1-3, with 8 bases matching TRBD1. Germline values: CDR1 SGHRS, CDR2 YFSETQ. The V and J ends lost 4 bases and 3 bases, in that order; junction bases with no gene match: 3. There are 14 residues in the CDR3. CDR3: CASSRDRGGNTIYF. CDR3 nucleotide sequence: TGCGCCAGCAGCCGAGACAGGGGTGGAAACACCATATATTTT.

This chain joins TRBV18 and TRBJ1-1; possible D gene TRBD1, 5 bases. The length of the CDR3 is 15 residues. V was shortened by 2 bases and J by 7 bases, with 17 bases between the two germline ends. Germline loops: CDR1 KGHSH, CDR2 LQKENI. The CDR3 loop is CASSPGAAHPREAFF. The CDR3 region has the DNA TGTGCCAGCTCACCAGGGGCAGCTCACCCCCGTGAAGCTTTCTTT.

V usage is TRBV6-5 and J usage is TRBJ2-2, with TRBD2 matching over 7 bases. V dropped 5 bases and J dropped 8; count of bases not matched to a gene: 11. Germline loops: CDR1 MNHEY, CDR2 SVGAGI. CDR3 length: 15 residues. Written as DNA, the CDR3 is TGTGCCAGCAGTCCTCAAGGACTAGTTGCGGGGGAGCTGTTTTTT. Protein sequence: CASSPQGLVAGELFF.

The chain combines TRBV5-1 with TRBJ1-2; the D is unclear. The germline V gene encodes CDR1 SGHRS and CDR2 YFSETQ. The CDR3 length is 14 residues. V gave up 4 bases and J gave up 4 bases, with 14 bases separating them. In DNA, the CDR3 is TGCGCCAGCAGCCTTGTCGGGGAACCCTATGGCTACACCTTC. It translates to CASSLVGEPYGYTF.